The 21 T cell receptor beta chains presented below share a single source sample, sequenced in a study of early T cells in non-severe SARS-CoV-2 infection. TCRdb ran MiXCR on the 5' RACE reads and lists one entry per CDR3 protein. The sample holds roughly 64,000 distinct CDR3 sequences, approximately 9.2% seen once. Material: whole blood, obtained at baseline. These receptors all come from an adult who was a healthcare worker with PCR-confirmed SARS-CoV-2 infection or an uninfected control (not recorded which).

This clonotype was observed a handful of times. This rearrangement joins TRBV13 to TRBJ1-3; D remains unclear. V lost 2 bases, J lost 5 bases, and 7 bases lay in between. Germline CDR1 PRHDT, CDR2 FYEKMQ (reference sequence). This CDR3 is 13 amino acids long. The DNA of the CDR3 is TGTGCCAGCAGCTTATTTGGGAGAAACACCATATATTTT. Its protein is CASSLFGRNTIYF. Complete variable domain (other parts from reference TRBV13 and TRBJ1-3): AAGVIQSPRHLIKEKRETATLKCYPIPRHDTVYWYQQGPGQDPQFLISFYEKMQSDKGSIPDRFSAQQFSDYHSELNMSSLELGDSALYFCASSLFGRNTIYFGEGSWLTVV.

This clonotype has more than one count but fewer than ten. The rearrangement links TRBV7-3 to TRBJ2-3, with 7 bases identical to TRBD2. The CDR3 loop spans 16 amino acids. Germline CDR1 and CDR2: SGHTA and FQGTGA. Unmatched junction bases numbered 13, after V lost 5 bases and J lost 5 bases. DNA for the CDR3: TGTGCCAGCAGCCACCGACTAGCCGTCGGGGGAGATACGCAGTATTTT. It yields the protein CASSHRLAVGGDTQYF.

This clonotype has at least ten counts. The chain links TRBV29-1 to TRBJ2-5, with 7 bases aligning to TRBD1. With 6 bases clipped from V and 5 bases from J, the junction kept 3 bases outside the gene matches. In germline, CDR1 is SQVTM, CDR2 ANQGSEA. The CDR3 sequence is 11 residues long. CDR3 DNA: TGCAGCGTCAGGGGGTCGGAGACCCAGTACTTC. It specifies CSVRGSETQYF.

J is TRBJ2-1 and V is TRBV13, with TRBD2 as a possible D gene (5 bases). V was shortened by 5 bases and J by 0 bases, with 11 bases between the two germline ends. The CDR3 extends over 15 amino acids. CDR1 and CDR2 (germline): PRHDT, FYEKMQ (reference sequence). The CDR3, as DNA: TGTGCCAGCAGCCCACGAGGGAGCTCCTACAATGAGCAGTTCTTC. This translates into CASSPRGSSYNEQFF. Complete variable domain (other parts from reference TRBV13 and TRBJ2-1): AAGVIQSPRHLIKEKRETATLKCYPIPRHDTVYWYQQGPGQDPQFLISFYEKMQSDKGSIPDRFSAQQFSDYHSELNMSSLELGDSALYFCASSPRGSSYNEQFFGPGTRLTVL.

The CDR3 loop is CASRYDGNTEAFF. CDR3 sequence (DNA): TGTGCCAGCAGATACGACGGGAACACTGAAGCTTTCTTT. The J gene is TRBJ1-1, the V gene TRBV6-4; D gene ambiguous. V was clipped by 6 bases and J by 1 base, with 9 bases between them. Germline CDR1 reads MRHNA; CDR2 reads SNTAGT. The CDR3 is 13 residues long.

The count of this clonotype is one. The rearrangement joins TRBV12-3 or TRBV12-4 to TRBJ2-3; 7 bases line up with TRBD2. Trimming removed 6 bases from V and 3 bases from J; junction bases left unmatched: 9. The CDR3 runs to 15 residues. The CDR3 coding sequence is TGTGCCAGCAGCCCCGGGGACTATGCGACAGATACGCAGTATTTT. Residues: CASSPGDYATDTQYF.

This clonotype was seen at least ten times. The J gene is TRBJ2-7, the V gene TRBV2; TRBD2 matches at 12 bases. This CDR3 region has 17 residues. Trimming at V came to 6 bases and at J to 3 bases, leaving 12 bases not matched to a gene. The germline V gene encodes CDR1 SNHLY and CDR2 FYNNEI. CDR3 nucleotide sequence: TGTGCCAGCAGCCAAGAAGGCCTAGCGGGAGGGATCTACGAGCAGTACTTC. Translating it yields CASSQEGLAGGIYEQYF.

The sample holds a few counts of this clonotype. The chain is built from TRBV7-8 and TRBJ2-5; maybe TRBD2 (6 bases). The CDR3 runs 16 residues. Germline V CDR1 and CDR2: SGHVS, FQNEAQ. V lost 0 bases and J 0 bases, leaving 11 bases between the germline ends. The CDR3 spells CASSLAIRDYQETQYF. CDR3 in DNA: TGTGCCAGCAGCTTAGCAATCCGGGACTACCAAGAGACCCAGTACTTC.

This clonotype was found a few times. J is TRBJ1-2 and V is TRBV6-5, with D tentatively TRBD1 (5 bases). Germline assignment: CDR1 MNHEY and CDR2 SVGAGI. V lost 5 bases to trimming and J lost 5 bases, with 12 bases between them. This CDR3 has 13 residues. CDR3 residues: CASSRGGTYGYTF. Written as DNA, the CDR3 is TGTGCCAGCAGTCGGGGCGGCACATATGGCTACACCTTC.

In this sample, this clonotype turned up a few times. The chain couples TRBV7-2 to TRBJ2-3; no clear D. Germline CDR1 SGHTA, CDR2 FQGNSA. V dropped 2 bases and J dropped 4 bases, with 7 bases sitting between them. This CDR3 has 13 amino acids. DNA for the CDR3: TGTGCCAGCAGCTTACAGCAAGCAGATACGCAGTATTTT. Residues: CASSLQQADTQYF.

In its sample, this clonotype was seen many times. The CDR3 DNA reads TGTGCCAGCAGCTTCCGGGGAGGCCCGTCCTACGAGCAGTACTTC. The encoded protein is CASSFRGGPSYEQYF. This rearrangement joins TRBV7-9 to TRBJ2-7, with a possible D match to TRBD2 (6 bases). CDR1 is SEHNR and CDR2 is FQNEAQ in the germline V gene (reference sequence). This CDR3 comprises 15 residues. Trimming left V 3 bases short and J 1 base short, with 13 bases between.

The gene calls are TRBV19 and TRBJ2-1; no clear D gene. The germline V gene encodes CDR1 LNHDA and CDR2 SQIVND (reference sequence). Deletions cut 3 bases from V and 7 bases from J, with 4 bases between. This CDR3 has 11 residues. The CDR3 loop reads CASSIRNEQFF. The CDR3 DNA reads as TGTGCCAGTAGTATCAGGAATGAGCAGTTCTTC. The full variable domain, in which reference TRBV19 and TRBJ2-1 provide the parts outside the CDR3, is DGGITQSPKYLFRKEGQNVTLSCEQNLNHDAMYWYRQDPGQGLRLIYYSQIVNDFQKGDIAEGYSVSREKKESFPLTVTSAQKNPTAFYLCASSIRNEQFFGPGTRLTVL.

This clonotype was seen at least ten times. The gene calls are TRBV12-5 and TRBJ1-2, with D possibly TRBD1 on 6 matching bases. Trimming left V 7 bases short and J 5 bases short, with 11 bases between. The CDR3 is 12 amino acids. Germline V gene data show CDR1 as LGHNT and CDR2 as FRNRAP. The chain's CDR3 is CASALDSYGYTF. In nucleotides, the CDR3 is TGTGCTAGTGCCCTGGACAGTTATGGCTACACCTTC.

This clonotype occurred a few times. The chain carries TRBV12-3 or TRBV12-4 and TRBJ2-2, with unresolved D. The V end was cut by 6 bases, the J end by 0 bases, with 11 bases between. The CDR3 runs to 15 residues. The CDR3 region has the DNA TGTGCCAGCAGCTTGTGGTCCACGAACACCGGGGAGCTGTTTTTT. Its protein product is CASSLWSTNTGELFF.

This clonotype turned up a few times. One end of the junction is discordant with germline, which a read error may explain. The chain joins TRBV5-6 to TRBJ2-2; TRBD1 is a possible D gene (6 bases). This CDR3 region has 16 residues. CDR1 and CDR2 from the germline V gene are SGHDT and YYEEEE. The CDR3 is CASSPPPGAGTGELFF. As DNA, the CDR3 is TGCGCCAGCAGCCCCCCCCCAGGGGCGGGCACCGGGGAGCTGTTTTTT.

This clonotype occurred many times. This chain connects TRBV7-2 to TRBJ1-5; D unresolved. Germline-derived CDR1 and CDR2 are SGHTA and FQGNSA. Deletions cut 5 bases from V and 0 bases from J, with 5 bases between. The CDR3 is 13 residues long. The CDR3 loop is CASSVSSNQPQHF. The CDR3, as DNA: TGTGCCAGCAGCGTTTCTAGCAATCAGCCCCAGCATTTT.

This clonotype was counted ten times or more. This chain's CDR3 is CSASIPTGTGGPDTQYF. CDR3 sequence (DNA): TGCAGTGCTAGTATCCCCACCGGGACAGGGGGCCCAGATACGCAGTATTTT. The rearrangement joins TRBV20-1 to TRBJ2-3; 12 bases are a match to TRBD1. Germline lookup yields CDR1 DFQATT and CDR2 SNEGSKA (reference sequence). The CDR3 contains 17 residues. V lost 3 bases, J lost 4 bases, and 11 bases stayed unmatched.

This clonotype was counted a few times. The chain carries TRBV7-3 and TRBJ1-1; 7 positions match TRBD1. CDR1 and CDR2 (germline): SGHTA, FQGTGA. The CDR3 is 13 amino acids. V dropped 4 bases and J dropped 4; count of bases not matched to a gene: 3. Here the CDR3 reads CASSSSGGTEAFF. Written as DNA, the CDR3 is TGTGCCAGCAGCTCATCAGGGGGCACTGAAGCTTTCTTT. Filled out from reference TRBV7-3 and TRBJ1-1, the complete variable domain reads GAGVSQTPSNKVTEKGKYVELRCDPISGHTALYWYRQSLGQGPEFLIYFQGTGAADDSGLPNDRFFAVRPEGSVSTLKIQRTERGDSAVYLCASSSSGGTEAFFGQGTRLTVV.

This clonotype was recorded at least ten times. CDR3 amino acids: CASSQGTSVDTQYF. The DNA for the CDR3 is TGTGCCAGCAGCCAGGGGACTAGCGTAGATACGCAGTATTTT. The chain combines TRBV2 with TRBJ2-3, with 10 positions matching TRBD2. The CDR3 sequence is 14 residues long. With V trimmed by 6 bases and J by 5 bases, 5 bases remained unmatched. Germline lookup yields CDR1 SNHLY and CDR2 FYNNEI.

There are many counts of this clonotype. J is TRBJ2-7 and V is TRBV7-9; 8 bases fit TRBD2. CDR1 is SEHNR, CDR2 FQNEAQ, per germline (reference sequence). With V trimmed by 5 bases and J by 2 bases, 14 bases remained unmatched. This CDR3 is 17 amino acids long. CDR3 protein: CASSLTYGTSDAYEQYF. CDR3 bases: TGTGCCAGCAGCCTTACCTACGGGACTAGTGACGCCTACGAGCAGTACTTC.

This clonotype was observed many times. V gene TRBV7-3 combines with J gene TRBJ1-1; tentative D call: TRBD1 (6 bases). The CDR3 spans 16 residues. Trimming shortened V by 5 bases and J by 5 bases, and 21 bases separated the two germline ends. Per germline, CDR1 SGHTA and CDR2 FQGTGA. In DNA, the CDR3 is TGTGCCAGCAGCCCGCAGGCTCCGGGGGCGGGAACTGAAGCTTTCTTT. Amino acid sequence: CASSPQAPGAGTEAFF.